What follows are 17 T cell receptor beta chains derived from one specimen sequenced in a study of blood T cell repertoires in COVID-19. Data came from immunoSEQ multiplex PCR; TCRdb stores just in-frame clones and leaves some out. This sample has 100,000 to 150,000 clones, with about 88% found just once. The source material was peripheral blood. These receptor sequences come from a woman older than 75 with acute or convalescent COVID-19.

The CDR3 nucleotides read TGTGCCAGCAGTTACTCCCGAGAGGGGGCCAACGTCCTGACTTTC. It translates to CASSYSREGANVLTF. This rearrangement joins TRBV6-5 to TRBJ2-6; no firm D call. The CDR3 length is 15 residues. CDR1 MNHEY and CDR2 SVGAGI come from the germline V gene. V dropped 0 bases and J dropped 4 bases, with 7 bases sitting between them.

The rearrangement joins TRBV15 to TRBJ1-1; possible D gene TRBD1, 5 bases. V was shortened by 0 bases and J by 4 bases, with 12 bases between the two germline ends. CDR3 size: 15 residues. Germline V CDR1 and CDR2: LNHNV, YYDKDF (reference sequence). In DNA, the CDR3 is TGTGCCACCAGCAGAGATCCAGGGAGGGTCACTGAAGCTTTCTTT. This sequence encodes CATSRDPGRVTEAFF.

The chain employs TRBV5-4 and TRBJ1-2; D is uncertain. V was trimmed by 0 bases and J by 4 bases, leaving 10 bases between them. Germline values: CDR1 SGHNT, CDR2 YYREEE (reference sequence). The CDR3 totals 14 residues. Written as DNA, the CDR3 is TGTGCCAGCAGCTTGGAGTGGAGGGCCTATGGCTACACCTTC. Amino acids: CASSLEWRAYGYTF. The full variable domain, in which reference TRBV5-4 and TRBJ1-2 provide the parts outside the CDR3, is ETGVTQSPTHLIKTRGQQVTLRCSSQSGHNTVSWYQQALGQGPQFIFQYYREEENGRGNFPPRFSGLQFPNYSSELNVNALELDDSALYLCASSLEWRAYGYTFGSGTRLTVV.

This chain joins TRBV25-1 and TRBJ2-1; TRBD2 agrees at 15 bases. V gave up 4 bases and J gave up 7 bases; unmatched junction bases: 11. Germline CDR1 is MGHDK and CDR2 is SYGVNS. The CDR3 loop spans 18 amino acids. The DNA for the CDR3 is TGTGCCAGCAGTGGCCTTCCCGGGACTAGCGGGAGGATGAATGAGCAGTTCTTC. Translation gives CASSGLPGTSGRMNEQFF.

This clone was recorded once. The chain is built from TRBV5-1 and TRBJ2-1, with a possible D match to TRBD1 (6 bases). From germline, CDR1 is SGHRS and CDR2 YFSETQ. There are 14 residues in the CDR3. V lost 2 bases and J lost 4, with 10 bases in between. CDR3 bases: TGCGCCAGCAGCTTATGGGGGCAGTACAATGAGCAGTTCTTC. This sequence encodes CASSLWGQYNEQFF.

The chain has TRBV7-2 and TRBJ2-3; unclear D gene. Looked up from germline, CDR1 is SGHTA and CDR2 is FQGNSA. This CDR3 contains 15 residues. Trimming left V 2 bases short and J 0 bases short, with 9 bases between. In DNA, the CDR3 is TGTGCCAGCAGCTTACTACCACGTAGCACAGATACGCAGTATTTT. This translates into CASSLLPRSTDTQYF. Using reference TRBV7-2 and TRBJ2-3 for the parts outside the CDR3, the full variable domain is GAGVSQSPSNKVTEKGKDVELRCDPISGHTALYWYRQSLGQGLEFLIYFQGNSAPDKSGLPSDRFSAERTGGSVSTLTIQRTQQEDSAVYLCASSLLPRSTDTQYFGPGTRLTVL.

The rearrangement links TRBV2 to TRBJ1-1; D possibly corresponds to TRBD1 (5 bases). V was trimmed by 4 bases and J by 8 bases, leaving 11 bases between them. This CDR3 has 12 residues. Germline CDR1 is SNHLY and CDR2 is FYNNEI. This chain's CDR3 is CASSVQGLEAFF. CDR3 in DNA: TGTGCCAGCAGTGTTCAGGGTTTGGAAGCTTTCTTT. Filled out from reference TRBV2 and TRBJ1-1, the complete variable domain reads EPEVTQTPSHQVTQMGQEVILRCVPISNHLYFYWYRQILGQKVEFLVSFYNNEISEKSEIFDDQFSVERPDGSNFTLKIRSTKLEDSAMYFCASSVQGLEAFFGQGTRLTVV.

CDR3 loop: CASSMTYQLAGDLYEQYF. CDR3 DNA sequence: TGTGCCAGCAGTATGACTTATCAATTGGCGGGGGACCTCTACGAGCAGTACTTC. The V and J genes are TRBV6-2 or TRBV6-3 and TRBJ2-7; 7 positions match TRBD2. Germline V gene data show CDR1 as MNHEY and CDR2 as SVGEGT. The V and J ends lost 5 bases and 3 bases, in that order; junction bases with no gene match: 19. This CDR3 is 18 amino acids long.

The genes are TRBV24-1 and TRBJ2-1; D ambiguous. V was clipped by 2 bases and J by 8 bases, with 9 bases between them. This CDR3 is 13 amino acids long. The germline V gene has CDR1 KGHDR and CDR2 SFDVKD. The DNA for the CDR3 is TGTGCCACCAGTGATTCGAACTTGTATGAGCAGTTCTTC. This translates into CATSDSNLYEQFF.

The chain joins TRBV18 to TRBJ2-5; no clear D gene. Germline CDR1 and CDR2: KGHSH and LQKENI. V was clipped by 2 bases and J by 5 bases, with 9 bases between them. This CDR3 contains 13 residues. CDR3 loop: CASSPVSKETQYF. DNA for the CDR3: TGTGCCAGCTCACCAGTGAGTAAGGAGACCCAGTACTTC.

This chain joins TRBV3-1 (or the pseudogene TRBV3-2) and TRBJ2-3; D is perhaps TRBD2 (5 bases). Trimming took off 1 base at V and 1 base at J, with 9 bases between the two ends. Germline CDR1 is LGHDT and CDR2 is YNNKEL (reference sequence). The CDR3 runs to 15 residues. The CDR3 nucleotides read TGTGCCAGCAGCCAAGTGGCCGGGGGCACAGATACGCAGTATTTT. It is translated as CASSQVAGGTDTQYF.

This chain uses TRBV10-3 with TRBJ1-1; possibly TRBD1 for D (6 bases). The V and J ends lost 9 bases and 1 base respectively, with 12 bases between them. CDR3 length equals 13 residues. The V gene's germline CDR1 is ENHRY and CDR2 SYGVKD. CDR3 nucleotide sequence: TGTGCCATTCGGGGGGCGCGGAACACTGAAGCTTTCTTT. Amino acid sequence: CAIRGARNTEAFF.

Only one count was recorded for this clone. The chain is built from TRBV6-5 and TRBJ1-4; D unclear. This CDR3 region has 15 residues. CDR1 MNHEY and CDR2 SVGAGI come from the germline V gene. V was shortened by 2 bases and J by 5 bases, with 12 bases between the two germline ends. Here the CDR3 reads CASSYVNRENEKLFF. DNA of the CDR3: TGTGCCAGCAGTTACGTCAACAGAGAGAATGAAAAACTGTTTTTT.

The rearrangement links TRBV11-2 to TRBJ1-1; 8 bases line up with TRBD1. The CDR3 has 15 residues. V shed 4 bases, J shed 3 bases, and the junction held 7 bases outside the gene matches. Germline CDR1 is SGHAT and CDR2 is FQNNGV. In DNA, the CDR3 is TGTGCCAGCAGCTCCCTAGACAGGGGTTACACTGAAGCTTTCTTT. Encoded protein: CASSSLDRGYTEAFF.

Only one count was recorded for this clone. The V and J genes are TRBV3-1 (or the pseudogene TRBV3-2) and TRBJ2-3; unclear D gene. Trimming took 3 bases from V and 4 from J, leaving 5 bases between them. Germline-derived CDR1 and CDR2 are LGHDT and YNNKEL (reference sequence). The CDR3 loop spans 12 amino acids. CDR3 residues: CASSHSSDTQYF. DNA for the CDR3: TGTGCCAGCAGCCATAGTTCAGATACGCAGTATTTT.

CDR3 in DNA: TGCGCCAGCAGCAAAGCGAACTACGAGCAGTACTTC. It encodes CASSKANYEQYF. The genes are TRBV5-1 and TRBJ2-7; D not resolved. Trimming pared 4 bases from V and 3 bases from J, leaving 8 bases between. This CDR3 region has 12 residues. The germline CDR1 and CDR2 sequences are SGHRS and YFSETQ.

This clone was observed a few times. The V gene is TRBV18, the J gene TRBJ2-2, with a tentative D call TRBD2 (6 bases). Germline V CDR1 and CDR2: KGHSH, LQKENI. V was shortened by 6 bases and J by 1 base, with 9 bases between the two germline ends. CDR3 length: 14 residues. The CDR3 DNA follows: TGTGCCAGCTCTCCGGGACTGAACACCGGGGAGCTGTTTTTT. This encodes CASSPGLNTGELFF. Combining the CDR3 with reference TRBV18 and TRBJ2-2 gives the whole variable domain NAGVMQNPRHLVRRRGQEARLRCSPMKGHSHVYWYRQLPEEGLKFMVYLQKENIIDESGMPKERFSAEFPKEGPSILRIQQVVRGDSAAYFCASSPGLNTGELFFGEGSRLTVL.